This entry features one TCR beta chain sequence. Germline lookup yields CDR1 MNHEY and CDR2 SVGAGI. There are 12 residues in the CDR3. V lost 6 bases and J 5 bases, leaving 10 bases between the germline ends. When the RNA was reverse transcribed, random hexamers were used with an input of roughly 0.45 to 1 ug. The immunoSEQ assay covered 54 Vbeta and 13 Jbeta segments for CDR3. TCRdb independently ran MiXCR on the immunoSEQ multiplex PCR reads; one entry per CDR3 protein. The sample lists over 100,000 distinct CDR3 sequences; 95% to 96% were seen once. This specimen comes from a study of CD8 T cells in Susac syndrome.

This chain joins TRBV6-5 and TRBJ1-2, with TRBD1 as a possible D gene (6 bases). This clonotype originated in a human donor with Susac syndrome. The sample comprised CD4+ T cells from PBMCs. CDR3 coding DNA: TGTGCCAGCAGGCTACAGGGTTATGGCTACACCTTC. Encoded protein: CASRLQGYGYTF.